The clone carrying this TCR beta chain was counted only a few times. One entry per CDR3 protein results from TCRdb running MiXCR on the 5' RACE reads. The sample includes 250,000 to 400,000 distinct CDR3 sequences, roughly an eighth seen only once; the top ten take roughly a fifth. This sample stems from a study of T-cell memory formation after mild COVID-19. Looked up from germline, CDR1 is MDHEN and CDR2 is SYDVKM. CDR3 length equals 14 residues. V was trimmed by 6 bases and J by 0 bases, leaving 11 bases between them. Input material: PBMCs or a T cell subset sorted from them (not recorded which). This chain connects TRBV28 to TRBJ2-5, with D possibly being TRBD2 (6 bases). The clonotype comes from a man aged 18 to 29 who had mild COVID-19 (a few samples of this study predate the infection). Cell type and time point are not known. CDR3 nucleotide sequence: TGTGCCAGCAGGAGTGGGGGGTACCAAGAGACCCAGTACTTC. Its protein product is CASRSGGYQETQYF.